This passage covers 31 T cell receptor beta chains from one sample sequenced in a study of T cells in Graves' hyperthyroidism and ophthalmopathy. Amplified TCR beta CDR3 regions came from RNA transcripts. Researchers ran a first-round RT-PCR on the TCR CDR3 using the HTBI primer set. From the multiplex PCR reads, TCRdb called clonotypes with MiXCR, one entry per CDR3 protein. The table has hundreds of thousands of distinct CDR3 sequences, more than 30% seen once. The sequenced sample was blood. The receptors derive from a man in his late teens or twenties with Graves' hyperthyroidism.

V usage is TRBV5-6 and J usage is TRBJ1-3; unclear D gene. The CDR3 is 16 residues long. Germline V gives CDR1 SGHDT, CDR2 YYEEEE. V was pared by 4 bases and J by 0 bases, with 14 bases between. For the CDR3, the DNA is TGTGCCAGCAGCGGATCGCCAGTAATCTCTGGAAACACCATATATTTT. It translates to CASSGSPVISGNTIYF.

This clonotype has at least ten counts. V is TRBV29-1 and J is TRBJ1-1; D is unresolved. Germline V lookup: CDR1 SQVTM, CDR2 ANQGSEA. V lost 5 bases and J 1 base, leaving 8 bases between the germline ends. This CDR3 has 12 amino acids. In DNA form, the CDR3 reads TGCAGCGTTCCCGTGGGGAACACTGAAGCTTTCTTT. This gives the protein CSVPVGNTEAFF. Full variable domain (outside the CDR3, taken from reference TRBV29-1 and TRBJ1-1): SAVISQKPSRDICQRGTSLTIQCQVDSQVTMMFWYRQQPGQSLTLIATANQGSEATYESGFVIDKFPISRPNLTFSTLTVSNMSPEDSSIYLCSVPVGNTEAFFGQGTRLTVV.

This clonotype was seen many times. V is TRBV11-2 and J is TRBJ1-4, with unresolved D. With 7 bases removed from V and 7 bases from J, the gap between germline ends came to 7 bases. The CDR3 runs to 11 residues. Germline loops: CDR1 SGHAT, CDR2 FQNNGV. The CDR3 DNA reads TGTGCCAGCAAGGGCGGTGAAAAACTGTTTTTT. It codes for CASKGGEKLFF.

The sample holds one count of this clonotype. This chain connects TRBV7-9 to TRBJ1-3; possibly TRBD1 for D (6 bases). The CDR3 is made up of 16 amino acids. Germline V gives CDR1 SEHNR, CDR2 FQNEAQ (reference sequence). V lost 4 bases and J 4 bases, leaving 17 bases between the germline ends. CDR3 in amino acids: CASSSRLTGPGNTIYF. CDR3 coding DNA: TGTGCCAGCAGCTCAAGACTCACAGGGCCAGGAAACACCATATATTTT.

This clonotype was observed a few times. The chain combines TRBV6-6 with TRBJ2-5; D is unresolved. From germline, CDR1 is MNHNY and CDR2 SVGAGI (reference sequence). V shed 1 base and J shed 4 bases, with 7 bases lying between them. This CDR3 region has 13 residues. This CDR3 is CASSYLPSETQYF. The CDR3 DNA sequence: TGTGCCAGCAGTTACTTGCCGTCAGAGACCCAGTACTTC.

This clonotype was seen at least ten times. The rearrangement uses TRBV9 and TRBJ1-1, with D tentatively TRBD1 (5 bases). Trimming took 0 bases from V and 7 from J, leaving 7 bases between them. The CDR3 contains 12 residues. Germline V gene lookup returns CDR1 SGDLS and CDR2 YYNGEE. As DNA, the CDR3 is TGTGCCAGCAGCGTAGTAACAGGTGAAGCTTTCTTT. Its translation is CASSVVTGEAFF. Complete variable domain (other parts from reference TRBV9 and TRBJ1-1): DSGVTQTPKHLITATGQRVTLRCSPRSGDLSVYWYQQSLDQGLQFLIQYYNGEERAKGNILERFSAQQFPDLHSELNLSSLELGDSALYFCASSVVTGEAFFGQGTRLTVV.

This clonotype was recorded a few times. This chain connects TRBV6-5 to TRBJ2-7, with TRBD2 as a possible D gene (5 bases). V was clipped by 4 bases and J by 1 base, with 8 bases between them. Germline V lookup: CDR1 MNHEY, CDR2 SVGAGI. The CDR3 length is 13 residues. CDR3 protein: CASSFGESYEQYF. DNA for the CDR3: TGTGCCAGCAGTTTTGGGGAGTCCTACGAGCAGTACTTC.

This clonotype came up many times. This rearrangement joins TRBV20-1 to TRBJ1-4; D is undetermined. Germline CDR1 is DFQATT and CDR2 is SNEGSKA (reference sequence). The CDR3 extends over 13 amino acids. Trimming left V 3 bases short and J 8 bases short, with 13 bases between. The CDR3 bases are TGCAGTGCTAGGGCTAGGGATCGCGAAAAACTGTTTTTT. This encodes CSARARDREKLFF.

The chain is built from TRBV12-3 or TRBV12-4 and TRBJ2-6, with D perhaps matching TRBD2 (5 bases). The CDR3 has 18 residues. Trimming took off 4 bases at V and 1 base at J, with 17 bases between the two ends. The CDR3 bases are TGTGCCAGCAGTTACAGCCTGCCGGGATTATCTGGGGCCAACGTCCTGACTTTC. Translation: CASSYSLPGLSGANVLTF.

CDR3 DNA: TGCGCCAGCAGCTGGTCGGACGGAGAAGAGACCCAGTACTTC. This codes for CASSWSDGEETQYF. The chain links TRBV5-1 to TRBJ2-5; no firm D call. Per germline, CDR1 SGHRS and CDR2 YFSETQ. The ends were cut back, 3 bases at V and 3 bases at J, with 12 bases in the middle. This CDR3 comprises 14 residues.

In this sample, this clonotype turned up many times. The chain combines TRBV9 with TRBJ2-2, with 7 bases identical to TRBD1. V shed 10 bases, J shed 5 bases, and the junction held 11 bases outside the gene matches. The CDR3 covers 14 residues. CDR1 and CDR2 (germline): SGDLS, YYNGEE. The CDR3 coding sequence is TGTGCCGGATCACAGGGGTACGGGACCGGGGAGCTGTTTTTT. This codes for CAGSQGYGTGELFF.

The sample holds a few counts of this clonotype. The rearrangement joins TRBV9 to TRBJ1-1; tentatively, D is TRBD1 (6 bases). Trimming pared 4 bases from V and 3 bases from J, leaving 22 bases between. CDR3 length: 17 residues. Germline CDR1 SGDLS, CDR2 YYNGEE. CDR3 in DNA: TGTGCCAGCAGCCCCGGCCTCTCACAGGGAGAGGACACTGAAGCTTTCTTT. Residues: CASSPGLSQGEDTEAFF.

At least ten counts were recorded for this clonotype. The chain combines TRBV7-9 with TRBJ1-2; D ambiguous. CDR1 is SEHNR, CDR2 FQNEAQ, per germline (reference sequence). This CDR3 spans 11 amino acids. V dropped 6 bases and J dropped 6 bases, with 8 bases sitting between them. The CDR3 loop reads CASRIGDGYTF. CDR3 nucleotides: TGTGCCAGCAGAATTGGGGATGGCTACACCTTC.

About this clonotype: A much bigger clone sits one base away, suggesting this may be a read error. V and J are TRBV20-1 and TRBJ1-5; D is ambiguous. The CDR3 totals 12 residues. Trimming cost V 5 bases and J 6 bases, with 11 bases left between them. Germline V gene lookup returns CDR1 DFQATT and CDR2 SNEGSKA (reference sequence). The CDR3 region is CSAGSGIQPQHF. CDR3 nucleotides: TGCAGTGCTGGATCGGGAATTCAGCCCCAGCATTTT.

This clonotype appeared once. The rearrangement joins TRBV12-3 or TRBV12-4 to TRBJ2-7, with D possibly matching TRBD1 (6 bases). The CDR3 is made up of 13 amino acids. V shed 5 bases and J shed 2 bases, with 10 bases lying between them. CDR3 DNA sequence: TGTGCCAGCAGTCACGGACAGACCTACGAGCAGTACTTC. Its translation is CASSHGQTYEQYF.

The V gene is TRBV29-1, the J gene TRBJ2-2; maybe TRBD2 (6 bases). Trimming removed 7 bases at V and 3 bases at J, with 15 bases between. The CDR3 length is 14 residues. Germline V CDR1 and CDR2: SQVTM, ANQGSEA. The CDR3 is CSAGEGWDTGELFF. The DNA for the CDR3 is TGCAGCGCGGGGGAAGGGTGGGACACCGGGGAGCTGTTTTTT.

The chain joins TRBV25-1 to TRBJ2-7; TRBD1 might be the D (6 bases). Per the germline V gene, CDR1 is MGHDK and CDR2 is SYGVNS. Trimming removed 4 bases from V and 3 bases from J, with 10 bases in between. The CDR3 is made up of 13 amino acids. The CDR3 coding sequence is TGTGCCAGCAGTGTGCAGGGGCACTACGAGCAGTACTTC. Its translation is CASSVQGHYEQYF.

With regard to this clonotype: One junction end does not reproduce the germline sequence, and a read error may be involved. This chain links TRBV7-3 with TRBJ2-6; TRBD1 matches at 9 bases. This CDR3 has 19 amino acids. Germline-derived CDR1 and CDR2 are SGHTA and FQGTGA. The CDR3 is CASSVTGTGLLSGANVLTF. DNA of the CDR3: TGTGCCAGCAGCGTAACCGGGACAGGGCTCCTCTCTGGGGCCAACGTCCTGACTTTC.

The chain links TRBV6-5 to TRBJ1-1; D ambiguous. V was cut by 3 bases and J by 0 bases, with 8 bases left in between. Looked up from germline, CDR1 is MNHEY and CDR2 is SVGAGI. The CDR3 extends over 14 amino acids. The CDR3 loop is CASSYRRMNTEAFF. In DNA, the CDR3 is TGTGCCAGCAGTTATCGGAGAATGAACACTGAAGCTTTCTTT.

Comments on this clonotype: A read error may account for a junction end that differs from germline. The chain carries TRBV5-1 and TRBJ1-1; D is perhaps TRBD1 (6 bases). Germline CDR1 and CDR2: SGHRS and YFSETQ. The CDR3 sequence is 13 residues long. The CDR3 here is CASSFQGNAEAFF. The CDR3 nucleotides read TGCGCCAGCAGCTTCCAGGGGAACGCTGAAGCTTTCTTT.

Many counts were recorded for this clonotype. The CDR3 loop is CSASRPTADQPQHF. In nucleotides, the CDR3 is TGCAGTGCTAGTCGTCCCACCGCGGATCAGCCCCAGCATTTT. The chain carries TRBV20-1 and TRBJ1-5, with D uncertain. This CDR3 contains 14 residues. CDR1 and CDR2 from the germline V gene are DFQATT and SNEGSKA (reference sequence). V dropped 3 bases and J dropped 5 bases, with 14 bases sitting between them.

The chain couples TRBV6-6 to TRBJ1-6, with TRBD1 as a possible D gene (6 bases). Germline assignment: CDR1 MNHNY and CDR2 SVGAGI (reference sequence). This CDR3 is 15 amino acids long. V was clipped by 7 bases and J by 7 bases, with 17 bases between them. DNA for the CDR3: TGTGCCAGCATCCCCGACAGGCCCGGAAATTCACCCCTCCACTTT. Its protein product is CASIPDRPGNSPLHF.

This clonotype was counted ten times or more. The chain carries TRBV7-9 and TRBJ2-5; D call uncertain. Germline CDR1 and CDR2: SEHNR and FQNEAQ (reference sequence). This CDR3 has 11 residues. V lost 5 bases and J lost 3, with 4 bases in between. The CDR3 here is CASSHEETQYF. For the CDR3, the DNA is TGTGCCAGCAGCCACGAAGAGACCCAGTACTTC.

This clonotype occurred many times. The chain employs TRBV29-1 and TRBJ2-7; 7 bases map to TRBD2. The V gene end was trimmed by 1 base and the J gene end by 5 bases; junction bases not matched to a gene: 8. The CDR3 extends over 14 amino acids. Germline loops: CDR1 SQVTM, CDR2 ANQGSEA. In nucleotides, the CDR3 is TGCAGCGTTGAAGGGCTAGCGGAGGAAAACGAGCAGTACTTC. Encoded protein: CSVEGLAEENEQYF.

The genes are TRBV5-5 and TRBJ1-4; D unclear. The germline V gene has CDR1 SGHKS and CDR2 YYEKEE (reference sequence). V lost 4 bases to trimming and J lost 5 bases, with 9 bases between them. The CDR3 loop spans 13 amino acids. The CDR3 region is CASSNGRNEKLFF. CDR3 bases: TGTGCCAGCAGCAACGGTCGGAATGAAAAACTGTTTTTT.

This clonotype showed up just a few times. The CDR3 sequence: CASSMVQGIGYTF. The CDR3 DNA reads TGTGCCAGTAGTATGGTTCAGGGGATCGGCTACACCTTC. V gene TRBV19 combines with J gene TRBJ1-2; perhaps TRBD1 as D (6 bases). This CDR3 contains 13 residues. V dropped 3 bases and J dropped 8 bases, with 13 bases sitting between them. Germline V gives CDR1 LNHDA, CDR2 SQIVND (reference sequence).

The chain combines TRBV7-9 with TRBJ2-7, with 8 bases that match TRBD1. Germline V lookup: CDR1 SEHNR, CDR2 FQNEAQ (reference sequence). CDR3 length equals 14 residues. The ends lost 7 bases at V and 1 base at J; junction bases unmatched: 6. DNA for the CDR3: TGTGCCAGCACCCAGACAGGGGCGTCCTACGAGCAGTACTTC. Its translation: CASTQTGASYEQYF.

This clonotype was observed once. The chain has TRBV2 and TRBJ2-1; D is perhaps TRBD1 (6 bases). CDR1 SNHLY and CDR2 FYNNEI come from the germline V gene. This CDR3 contains 13 residues. The V and J ends lost 6 bases and 4 bases respectively, with 10 bases between them. CDR3 residues: CASSATGYNEQFF. The DNA of the CDR3 is TGTGCCAGCAGCGCCACAGGGTACAATGAGCAGTTCTTC.

The table lists this clonotype with a few counts. The chain carries TRBV12-3 or TRBV12-4 and TRBJ1-1; no firm D call. V dropped 4 bases and J dropped 6 bases, with 18 bases sitting between them. CDR3 length: 15 amino acids. The CDR3 DNA sequence: TGTGCCAGCAGTTCCTACTGGCAAACGGAGGCTGAAGCTTTCTTT. It translates to CASSSYWQTEAEAFF.

A few counts support this clonotype. This chain uses TRBV5-4 with TRBJ2-5, with D perhaps TRBD1 (6 bases). Per germline, CDR1 SGHNT and CDR2 YYREEE (reference sequence). V was cut by 10 bases and J by 1 base, with 14 bases left in between. This CDR3 region has 13 residues. DNA of the CDR3: TGTGCCGGGATGGACAGTACCCAAGAGACCCAGTACTTC. Protein: CAGMDSTQETQYF.

As concerns this clonotype: This may stem from a read error, because a much larger clone lies one nucleotide away. The rearrangement links TRBV5-1 to TRBJ1-2; D is undetermined. Looked up from germline, CDR1 is SGHRS and CDR2 is YFSETQ. The CDR3 runs 13 residues. V was clipped by 2 bases and J by 6 bases, with 11 bases between them. CDR3 amino acids: CASSFSSYDGYTF. The CDR3 DNA sequence: TGCGCCAGCAGCTTCAGCAGCTACGATGGCTACACCTTC.